This TCR beta chain was recovered during a study of PD-L1 blockade in urothelial cancer. Time point reported: pretreatment peripheral blood. Germline-derived CDR1 and CDR2 are SGDLS and YYNGEE. The V end was cut by 0 bases, the J end by 7 bases, with 13 bases between. CDR3 size: 15 residues. Assay: immunoSEQ multiplex PCR; the TCRdb copy retains only in-frame clones and omits some. There are around 86,000 clones in the sample; approximately 80% occur only once, and less than 8.5% lies in the top ten. This chain links TRBV9 with TRBJ1-4, with TRBD1 as a possible D gene (5 bases). The source of this sequence is a man aged 40-50 years with urothelial cancer. This specimen consisted of PBMCs, obtained around atezolizumab (anti-PD-L1) treatment. For the CDR3, the DNA is TGTGCCAGCAGCGTAGCAGGGACTCAACCTGAAAAACTGTTTTTT. It specifies CASSVAGTQPEKLFF. Using reference TRBV9 and TRBJ1-4 for the parts outside the CDR3, the full variable domain is DSGVTQTPKHLITATGQRVTLRCSPRSGDLSVYWYQQSLDQGLQFLIQYYNGEERAKGNILERFSAQQFPDLHSELNLSSLELGDSALYFCASSVAGTQPEKLFFGSGTQLSVL.